This T cell receptor beta chain was sequenced in a study of Ad26.COV2.S vaccination and SARS-CoV-2 variants. Trimming removed 6 bases from V and 2 bases from J; junction bases left unmatched: 5. Germline lookup yields CDR1 ENHRY and CDR2 SYGVKD. The CDR3 has 15 amino acids. Treatment reported: 15 to 20 received Ad26.COV2.S at low or high dose, single or two shots; about 5 received placebo; per-sample allocation not given. Repertoires come from day 63 after the first vaccine or placebo injection. The repertoire was sequenced with immunoSEQ multiplex PCR; TCRdb's copy has only in-frame clones and lacks some. The table lists 440,000 or so clones, about 90% of them singletons.

This rearrangement joins TRBV10-3 to TRBJ2-1, with 9 bases matching TRBD1. The TCR originated in a person aged 18 to 65 who received the Ad26.COV2.S COVID-19 vaccine or a placebo. Material: peripheral blood, obtained in a trial of Ad26.COV2.S vaccine versus placebo. The CDR3 sequence is CAIRKDRGPYNEQFF. CDR3 sequence (DNA): TGTGCCATCAGGAAGGACAGGGGACCCTACAATGAGCAGTTCTTC.